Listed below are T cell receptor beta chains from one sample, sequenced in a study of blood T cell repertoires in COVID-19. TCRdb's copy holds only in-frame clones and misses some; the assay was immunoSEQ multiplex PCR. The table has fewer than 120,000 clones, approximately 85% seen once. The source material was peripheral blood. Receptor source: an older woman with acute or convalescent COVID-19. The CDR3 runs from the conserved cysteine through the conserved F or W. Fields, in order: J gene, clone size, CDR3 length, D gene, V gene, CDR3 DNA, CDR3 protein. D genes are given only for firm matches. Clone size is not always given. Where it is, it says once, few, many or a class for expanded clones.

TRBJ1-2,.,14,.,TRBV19,TGTGCCAGTAGTACCACACAGGAAGGCTATGGCTACACCTTC,CASSTTQEGYGYTF
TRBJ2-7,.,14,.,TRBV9,TGTGCCAGCAGCGGTGGGGGGTCGGTTAACGAGCAGTACTTC,CASSGGGSVNEQYF
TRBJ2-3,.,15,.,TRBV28,TGTGCCAGCAGCCTAAATTTGAGGTACTACGATACGCAGTATTTT,CASSLNLRYYDTQYF
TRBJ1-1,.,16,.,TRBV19,TGTGCCAGTAGTATCAAGTTGACAGTTATGAACACTGAAGCTTTCTTT,CASSIKLTVMNTEAFF
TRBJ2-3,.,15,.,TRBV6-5,TGTGCCAGCAGTTTCGCTGGGGGGACCACAGATACGCAGTATTTT,CASSFAGGTTDTQYF
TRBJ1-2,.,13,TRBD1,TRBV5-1,TGCGCCAGCAGCTTACAGGGGGAAGGAGGCTACACCTTC,CASSLQGEGGYTF
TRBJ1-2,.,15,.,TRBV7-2,TGTGCCAGCAGCCCAAGCACAGGGTCTGCCTATGGCTACACCTTC,CASSPSTGSAYGYTF
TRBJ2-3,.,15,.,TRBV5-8,TGTGCCAGCAGCCCGGGACTGTCTAGCACAGATACGCAGTATTTT,CASSPGLSSTDTQYF
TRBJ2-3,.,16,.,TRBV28,TGTGCCAGCAGTTCTGCACAGGTTACACTCACAGATACGCAGTATTTT,CASSSAQVTLTDTQYF
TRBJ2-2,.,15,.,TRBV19,TGTGCCAGTAGTATTCAGGGAGGAAGCACCGGGGAGCTGTTTTTT,CASSIQGGSTGELFF
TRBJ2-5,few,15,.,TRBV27,TGTGCCAGCAGTTTATCGAGGTTGACTAGTGAGACCCAGTACTTC,CASSLSRLTSETQYF
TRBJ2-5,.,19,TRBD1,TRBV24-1,TGTGCCACCAGTGACCCCAACCCTGCCAGGGGGCGTTTCCAAGAGACCCAGTACTTC,CATSDPNPARGRFQETQYF
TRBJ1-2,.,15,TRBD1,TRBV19,TGTGCCAGTAGTCCGATGAACCGGGACAGCTATGGCTACACCTTC,CASSPMNRDSYGYTF
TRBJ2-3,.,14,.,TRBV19,TGTGCCAGTAGCGACAGGCCTAGCACAGATACGCAGTATTTT,CASSDRPSTDTQYF
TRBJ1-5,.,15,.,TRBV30,TGTGCCTGGAGTGCCGACCGGGGTGGCAATCAGCCCCAGCATTTT,CAWSADRGGNQPQHF
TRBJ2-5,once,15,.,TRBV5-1,TGCGCCAGCAGCAGAGGGTCTATATTACAAGAGACCCAGTACTTC,CASSRGSILQETQYF
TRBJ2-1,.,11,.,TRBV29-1,TGCAGCGTTGCGCAGTACAATGAGCAGTTCTTC,CSVAQYNEQFF
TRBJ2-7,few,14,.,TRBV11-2,TGTGCCAGCAGCTTAGGCGTCCAAACCTACGAGCAGTACTTC,CASSLGVQTYEQYF
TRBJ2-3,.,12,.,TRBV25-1,TGTGCCAGCAGTGCCTACACAGATACGCAGTATTTT,CASSAYTDTQYF